This TCR beta chain originates from a study of blood T cell repertoires in COVID-19 (TCRdb year 2020). In terms of the full investigation: Samples covering the acute and convalescent phases of COVID-19 were provided by collaborators in the United States, Italy and Spain. The prospective study material was composed of cDNA or gDNA derived from T cells, B-cell-depleted T cells, or PBMCs. Subjects who had been exposed to COVID-19, were actively infected with it, or had recovered from it provided the deeply sampled blood TCRbeta repertoires that made up the dataset. The repertoires were released in a freely available public database meant as a resource for research on the immune response to SARS-CoV-2. The samples were drawn from two sources: the first 160 participants of the ongoing ImmuneRACE study, and 950 to 1,500 subjects contributed by 6 global collaborators. Sample metadata almost always included a de-identified subject ID, COVID-19 status, age in years and sex. Where available, HLA class I and class II types were obtained from metadata supplied by the sample provider rather than from assay-based typing. Study-wide findings and limitations: The quantity of clinical and demographic metadata differed by source and by participant and was supplied without curation.

The immunoSEQ Assay, a bias-controlled multiplex PCR, was used to amplify TCRbeta CDR3 regions from genomic DNA. In the paper's pipeline: The number of nucleated cells in each sample was estimated from the amplification of reference gene primers within the assay. Sequence reads were collapsed and filtered to measure the absolute abundance of every unique TCRbeta CDR3 rearrangement. For each sample, productive Simpson clonality was calculated as the square root of Simpson's diversity index across productive rearrangements. This immuneACCESS table, as held by TCRdb, lists in-frame sequences with V and J called but not all clones. Of the missing ones, under half trace to an unresolved V gene in checked studies; the others have no known cause. That table gives V, J and clone size, and the DNA gave D and trimming. The sample data list tens of thousands of clones, and more than 75% of these were observed just once. The ten largest clones capture 0.85% to 1.3% of the sample.

Details on this clone: Which antigen it targets is not known. Per-base quality was not reported, and no clone a single base away is much larger than it.

Each collaborating institution followed its own protocols to collect whole blood in K2EDTA tubes. For TCRbeta analysis, collaborators shipped samples as frozen whole blood, isolated PBMCs, or DNA extracted from either of those sample types. The clonotype comes from a human donor in a cohort sampled during active COVID-19. Sequenced input: peripheral blood.

The CDR3 is CASSTGTSNTGELFF. The sequence in DNA is TGTGCCAGCAGCACCGGGACTTCAAACACCGGGGAGCTGTTTTTT. The rearranged segments are TRBV9 and TRBJ2-2; the best D guess is TRBD2, with 6 bases matching. The V and J ends are trimmed by 4 bases and 2 bases, leaving 12 bases between them. The cysteine opens and the phenylalanine closes a CDR3 of 15 amino acids. Only CDR3 DNA is held: 45 bases, read in frame from base 1. Via the germline V gene, CDR1 is SGDLS and CDR2 YYNGEE.